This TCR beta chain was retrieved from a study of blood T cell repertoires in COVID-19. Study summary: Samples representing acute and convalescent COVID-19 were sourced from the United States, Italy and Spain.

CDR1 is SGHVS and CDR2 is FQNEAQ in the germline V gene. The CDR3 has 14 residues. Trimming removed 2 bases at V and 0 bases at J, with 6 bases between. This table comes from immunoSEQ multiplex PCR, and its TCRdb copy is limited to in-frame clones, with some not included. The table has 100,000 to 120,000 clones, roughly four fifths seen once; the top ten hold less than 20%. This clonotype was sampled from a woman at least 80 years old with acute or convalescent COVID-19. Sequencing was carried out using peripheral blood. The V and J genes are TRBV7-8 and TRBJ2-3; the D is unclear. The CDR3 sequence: CASSLSVSTDTQYF. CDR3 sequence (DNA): TGTGCCAGCAGCTTAAGCGTTAGCACAGATACGCAGTATTTT.